The sample holds many counts of the clone carrying this T cell receptor beta chain. TCRdb recomputed calls from the 5' RACE reads with MiXCR, one row per CDR3 protein. There are around 44,000 distinct CDR3 sequences in the sample; around 9.1% occur only once, and roughly 8.7% lies in the top ten. This sample stems from a study of early T cells in non-severe SARS-CoV-2 infection. This TCR came from an adult who was a healthcare worker with PCR-confirmed SARS-CoV-2 infection or an uninfected control (not recorded which). The sample taken for sequencing was whole blood.

The chain's CDR3 is CASSSGTSGGNEQFF. CDR3 in DNA: TGTGCCAGCAGCTCCGGGACTAGCGGGGGTAATGAGCAGTTCTTC. The rearrangement joins TRBV7-7 to TRBJ2-1; TRBD2 agrees at 14 bases. The germline V gene has CDR1 SSHAT and CDR2 FNYEAQ (reference sequence). With V trimmed by 4 bases and J by 7 bases, 3 bases remained unmatched. The CDR3 runs 15 residues.